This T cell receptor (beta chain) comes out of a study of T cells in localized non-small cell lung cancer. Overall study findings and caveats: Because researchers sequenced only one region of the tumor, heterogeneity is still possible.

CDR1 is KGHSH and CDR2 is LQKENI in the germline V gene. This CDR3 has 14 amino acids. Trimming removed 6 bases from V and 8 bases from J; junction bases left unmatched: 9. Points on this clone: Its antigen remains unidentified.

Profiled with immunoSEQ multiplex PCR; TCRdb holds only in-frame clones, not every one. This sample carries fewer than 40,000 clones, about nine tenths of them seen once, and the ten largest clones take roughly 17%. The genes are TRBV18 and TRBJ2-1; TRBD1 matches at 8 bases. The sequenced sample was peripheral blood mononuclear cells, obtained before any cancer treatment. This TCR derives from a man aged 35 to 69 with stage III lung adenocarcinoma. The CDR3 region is CASSTQGARDEQFF. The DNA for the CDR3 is TGTGCCAGCTCTACCCAGGGGGCTCGGGATGAGCAGTTCTTC.